This T cell receptor (beta chain) stems from a study of OX40 agonist ivuxolimab in advanced cancers. Study context: Patients assigned to dose escalation were diagnosed with hepatocellular carcinoma, melanoma, renal cell or head and neck cancer.

Study observations and caveats: Antigen specificity was not determined for the expanded peripheral T cells. With doses of 0.1 to 3.0 mg/kg, CD4+ and CD8+ blood T cells had undergone clonal expansion by week 6. On average, CD8+ T cells had more expanded clones than CD4+.

Measured with immunoSEQ multiplex PCR; TCRdb has only the in-frame clones, and not every one. Of about 62,000 clones listed, 60% to 85% are singletons. V lost 0 bases, J lost 2 bases, and 14 bases lay in between. The germline gives CDR1 MNHNY, CDR2 SVGAGI (reference sequence). This CDR3 is 16 amino acids long. Remarks on this clone: Its antigen is still unknown.

This sample comprised CD4+ or CD8+ T cells sorted from blood, obtained in a trial of the OX40 agonist ivuxolimab. The chain is built from TRBV6-6 and TRBJ2-7; weak D call: TRBD2 (6 bases). The sequence was obtained from an adult with an advanced solid tumor such as melanoma, head and neck, liver or kidney cancer. The CDR3 loop is CASSYSGRDAAYEQYF. DNA for the CDR3: TGTGCCAGCAGTTACTCAGGGCGGGACGCAGCCTACGAGCAGTACTTC.